This T cell receptor beta chain was profiled in a study of CD8 T cells in ankylosing spondylitis. Study-level results: Some motif variants had been reported before (in reactive arthritis synovial fluid and blood). Disease-associated clonotypes exhibited CD8+ identity and were relatively infrequent in peripheral blood.

Turning to this clonotype: Its antigen remains unidentified.

MiXCR was run by TCRdb on the 5' RACE reads, yielding one entry per CDR3 protein. The table has under 450,000 distinct CDR3 sequences, roughly 20% seen once. Germline V gene sequence: CDR1 SGDLS, CDR2 YYNGEE. Unmatched junction bases numbered 3, after V lost 2 bases and J lost 2 bases. The CDR3 runs 14 residues. Sequencing was carried out using blood, either unsorted or a sorted T cell fraction (not recorded which). The clonotype comes from a male donor with ankylosing spondylitis or in good health (not recorded which). The rearrangement joins TRBV9 to TRBJ2-7; 8 positions match TRBD2. The CDR3 here is CASSVSGEPYEQYF. CDR3 bases: TGTGCCAGCAGCGTTAGCGGGGAGCCCTACGAGCAGTACTTC.